The rows below give T cell receptor beta chains drawn from one sample of a study of T cells in tuberculosis. Clones were read by immunoSEQ multiplex PCR, and TCRdb kept only the in-frame ones, dropping some. This sample yields 85,000 to 90,000 clones, of which approximately 91% are seen a single time; around 1.8% belongs to the top ten. The sample comprised CD1b-GMM tetramer-negative cells sorted from PBMCs. The source of these receptors is an adult woman with latent tuberculosis. The CDR3 runs from the conserved cysteine through the conserved F or W. D genes are given only for firm matches. Some rows mark clone size as missing; the rest say once, few, many or name a class of expanded clone.

J,size,V,D,CDR3,DNA
TRBJ2-7,.,TRBV29-1,.,CSVGTNTGLNEQYF,TGCAGCGTCGGCACTAACACAGGGCTGAACGAGCAGTACTTC
TRBJ2-7,.,TRBV19,TRBD1,CASKLGTGYTYEQYF,TGTGCCAGTAAATTGGGGACAGGGTACACCTACGAGCAGTACTTC
TRBJ2-3,.,TRBV14,TRBD2,CASSQRSGADTQYF,TGTGCCAGCAGCCAACGAAGCGGGGCAGATACGCAGTATTTT
TRBJ1-4,.,TRBV10-2,.,CASSEEGSAGGGEKLFF,TGCGCCAGCAGTGAGGAGGGGAGTGCGGGGGGCGGAGAAAAACTGTTTTTT
TRBJ2-7,.,TRBV15,.,CATSRAGWDEQYF,TGTGCCACCAGCAGAGCGGGGTGGGACGAGCAGTACTTC
TRBJ2-3,.,TRBV7-9,.,CASSTRAGDTQYF,TGTGCCAGCAGCACCAGGGCAGGGGATACGCAGTATTTT
TRBJ2-3,.,TRBV7-2,TRBD2,CASSLAAGGFTDTQYF,TGTGCCAGCAGCTTAGCAGCGGGGGGATTCACAGATACGCAGTATTTT
TRBJ1-1,.,TRBV28,.,CASSFQRTEAFF,TGTGCCAGCAGTTTTCAGCGCACTGAAGCTTTCTTT
TRBJ2-7,.,TRBV11-2,.,CASSLAYEQYF,TGTGCCAGCAGCTTAGCGTACGAGCAGTACTTC
TRBJ2-1,.,TRBV7-2,TRBD2,CASSLFLRGGNEQFF,TGTGCCAGCAGCTTATTTTTGCGGGGGGGCAATGAGCAGTTCTTC
TRBJ1-1,.,TRBV6-1,.,CASSASAGINTEAFF,TGTGCCAGCAGTGCGTCCGCGGGAATCAACACTGAAGCTTTCTTT
TRBJ2-1,.,TRBV19,.,CASSIVQGSYNEQFF,TGTGCCAGTAGTATCGTCCAGGGGAGCTACAATGAGCAGTTCTTC
TRBJ2-5,once,TRBV6-7,.,CASSNKGGGKKTQYF,TGTGCCAGCAGTAACAAGGGGGGGGGCAAGAAGACCCAGTACTTC
TRBJ2-4,.,TRBV2,.,CASKPTLGRYNIQYF,TGTGCCAGCAAACCAACTCTGGGGAGATACAACATTCAGTACTTC
TRBJ2-1,.,TRBV19,.,CASSIGLEGNEQFF,TGTGCCAGTAGTATAGGACTAGAGGGCAATGAGCAGTTCTTC
TRBJ1-6,.,TRBV6-1,.,CASSELGGGPSPLHF,TGTGCCAGCAGTGAACTCGGCGGGGGCCCATCACCCCTCCACTTT
TRBJ2-3,once,TRBV5-1,TRBD1,CASSLGTGLFTDTQYF,TGCGCCAGCAGCTTGGGGACAGGGCTATTCACAGATACGCAGTATTTT
TRBJ2-1,.,TRBV2,.,CASSELYNEQFF,TGTGCCAGCAGTGAACTCTACAATGAGCAGTTCTTC
TRBJ1-1,.,TRBV28,.,CASSLRVNTEAFF,TGTGCCAGCAGTTTACGGGTGAACACTGAAGCTTTCTTT
TRBJ2-7,few,TRBV5-1,.,CASSLEGKTYEQYF,TGCGCCAGCAGCTTGGAGGGGAAAACCTACGAGCAGTACTTC
TRBJ2-7,.,TRBV5-1,TRBD1,CASSLGTGGYEQYF,TGCGCCAGCAGCTTGGGGACAGGGGGCTACGAGCAGTACTTC
TRBJ2-1,.,TRBV7-3,TRBD2,CASSLAGGNNEQFF,TGTGCCAGCAGCTTAGCGGGGGGAAACAATGAGCAGTTCTTC
TRBJ2-7,.,TRBV5-1,.,CASSLDLPALGYEQYF,TGCGCCAGCAGCTTGGATCTCCCGGCTCTCGGGTACGAGCAGTACTTC
TRBJ1-5,.,TRBV27,.,CASSLSGDRAYSNQPQHF,TGTGCCAGCAGTTTGTCGGGGGACCGAGCCTATAGCAATCAGCCCCAGCATTTT